The present TCR beta chain was sequenced within a study of beta chain features in type 1 diabetes. Broader study findings: PCR, the amplification step, might favor shorter templates, equally in patients and controls. For patients, the naive, central memory and Treg TCRB repertoires appeared more alike than for healthy donors. In every one of the four CD4+ subsets, TCRB CDR3s were moderately but significantly shorter in Type 1 diabetes patients.

What was sequenced were expressed TCRB transcripts, since all of the isolated RNA had been reverse transcribed. Sequenced by immunoSEQ multiplex PCR; TCRdb stores in-frame clones only, minus some. The profile shows 300,000 to 450,000 clones, around 10% of them singletons. Comments on this clone: Its antigen is as yet unknown.

CDR3 length equals 15 residues. From germline, CDR1 is SGHNT and CDR2 YYREEE (reference sequence). The germline V and J ends were trimmed by 5 bases and 2 bases, with 16 bases remaining between them. The chain is built from TRBV5-4 and TRBJ2-5; no clear D. The sequence was obtained from a man younger than 40 with type 1 diabetes. Material: central memory CD4+ T cells from blood. CDR3 region: CASSTQRAAQETQYF. The CDR3 DNA reads TGTGCCAGCAGTACCCAGCGCGCCGCTCAAGAGACCCAGTACTTC.